Listed below are T cell receptor beta chains from one sample, sequenced in a study of post-analysis software for immune sequencing data. TCRdb re-analysed the PCR reads in MiXCR, keeping a single row per CDR3 protein. The sample has roughly 650,000 distinct CDR3 sequences; around 60% are singletons. What was sequenced was blood. All receptors derive from a girl aged 2 to 10 with multiple sclerosis. Each CDR3 is given with its conserved first and last residue. A D gene is named only where the DNA matches it firmly. Size is stated for part of the rows, as once, few or many counts, or as a class when the clone is expanded.

DNA: TGTGCCAGCAGCTTCGACAGGGGGCGCACCCATGAGCAGTTCTTC; CDR3: CASSFDRGRTHEQFF; size: -; D: TRBD1; J: TRBJ2-1; V: TRBV7-2
DNA: TGTGCCAGCAGCTTAGGACAGGCCCTTAATTCACCCCTCCACTTT; CDR3: CASSLGQALNSPLHF; size: -; D: -; J: TRBJ1-6; V: TRBV7-2
DNA: TGTGCCAGCAGCCAAGATGAATTTTCGTTCGGCCTCGCGTATGGCTACACCTTC; CDR3: CASSQDEFSFGLAYGYTF; size: -; D: -; J: TRBJ1-2; V: TRBV3-1
DNA: TGTGCCAGCAGCTCCAGCGGGGTAGACAATGAGCAGTTCTTC; CDR3: CASSSSGVDNEQFF; size: -; D: TRBD2; J: TRBJ2-1; V: TRBV7-7
DNA: TGTGCCAGCAGTTTAGCGAGAGGGGATTACGGTGGCTACACCTTC; CDR3: CASSLARGDYGGYTF; size: -; D: -; J: TRBJ1-2; V: TRBV12-3/TRBV12-4
DNA: TGTGCCAGCAGCCAAGTAACAGGGGGGGAGCAGTTCTTC; CDR3: CASSQVTGGEQFF; size: -; D: TRBD1; J: TRBJ2-1; V: TRBV3-1
DNA: TGCAGTGCAACGGACAGAATCAATCAGCCCCAGCATTTT; CDR3: CSATDRINQPQHF; size: -; D: -; J: TRBJ1-5; V: TRBV20-1
DNA: TGTGCCAGCAGTTATGACACCGGGGAGCTGTTTTTT; CDR3: CASSYDTGELFF; size: -; D: -; J: TRBJ2-2; V: TRBV12-3/TRBV12-4
DNA: TGTGCCAGCAGTTACGGGTTGCACTCGTCAGATACGCAGTATTTT; CDR3: CASSYGLHSSDTQYF; size: -; D: -; J: TRBJ2-3; V: TRBV6-5
DNA: TGTGCCAGCAGTAGACAGGGAAAAAGCACAGATACGCAGTATTTT; CDR3: CASSRQGKSTDTQYF; size: -; D: TRBD1; J: TRBJ2-3; V: TRBV2
DNA: TGTGCCAGCAGCCAGGGGCGAGCGGGAGGAGGAAGGGAGCAGTACTTC; CDR3: CASSQGRAGGGREQYF; size: few; D: TRBD2; J: TRBJ2-7; V: TRBV3-1
DNA: TGCAGCGTAATAGCGGGGGGGACCCACACAGATACGCAGTATTTT; CDR3: CSVIAGGTHTDTQYF; size: -; D: TRBD2; J: TRBJ2-3; V: TRBV29-1
DNA: TGCAGTGCTAGAGATGTCCTGTCGCATACGCAGTATTTT; CDR3: CSARDVLSHTQYF; size: -; D: -; J: TRBJ2-3; V: TRBV20-1
DNA: TGCGCCAGCAGCTTGTTGCCGGGGGAAGAGACCCAGTACTTC; CDR3: CASSLLPGEETQYF; size: -; D: -; J: TRBJ2-5; V: TRBV5-1
DNA: TGCGCCAGCAGCCTGCGGGGAGAGGTTGGAGGCTACACCTTC; CDR3: CASSLRGEVGGYTF; size: -; D: -; J: TRBJ1-2; V: TRBV4-3
DNA: TGTGCCTGGAGTAAGAGTTCCCGCACAGATACGCAGTATTTT; CDR3: CAWSKSSRTDTQYF; size: -; D: -; J: TRBJ2-3; V: TRBV30
DNA: TGTGCCAGCAGCCCCGGACAGCCTAATTCACCCCTCCACTTT; CDR3: CASSPGQPNSPLHF; size: once; D: -; J: TRBJ1-6; V: TRBV7-8
DNA: TGTGCCAGCAGTTTAACCCCAGCAAACACCGGGGAGCTGTTTTTT; CDR3: CASSLTPANTGELFF; size: few; D: -; J: TRBJ2-2; V: TRBV28
DNA: TGTGCCAGCAGCTTGGGGGGCAACTCCTACAATGAGCAGTTCTTC; CDR3: CASSLGGNSYNEQFF; size: few; D: -; J: TRBJ2-1; V: TRBV7-9
DNA: TGCGCCAGCAGCCAAGAAGGAGGAGGGGCAGGAGGGACGCAGTATTTT; CDR3: CASSQEGGGAGGTQYF; size: -; D: -; J: TRBJ2-3; V: TRBV4-3
DNA: TGTGCCAGCAGCTTACTGGGATCCTCTGGGGCCAACGTCCTGACTTTC; CDR3: CASSLLGSSGANVLTF; size: -; D: -; J: TRBJ2-6; V: TRBV7-3
DNA: TGTGCCAGCAGTTTATCGTCAGGGGGCTTGTATGGCTACACCTTC; CDR3: CASSLSSGGLYGYTF; size: -; D: TRBD1; J: TRBJ1-2; V: TRBV27
DNA: TGCAGTGCTAGAGTAGTGACTAGCGATACAGAGACCCAGTTCTTC; CDR3: CSARVVTSDTETQFF; size: -; D: TRBD2; J: TRBJ2-1; V: TRBV20-1
DNA: TGTGCCAGCACAATAGGGACAGGGGGAGCCCTCTACGAGCAGTACTTC; CDR3: CASTIGTGGALYEQYF; size: -; D: TRBD1; J: TRBJ2-7; V: TRBV6-1
DNA: TGCAGTGGCTCGAATCGTGAGCAGTTCTTC; CDR3: CSGSNREQFF; size: -; D: -; J: TRBJ2-1; V: TRBV20-1
DNA: TGTGCCAGCAGCCAGGAGGCCAATCAGCCCCAGCATTTT; CDR3: CASSQEANQPQHF; size: -; D: -; J: TRBJ1-5; V: TRBV7-2
DNA: TGTGCCAGCAGTTTCCCATCGAGGGTGCGTAACGGAGAGAACTCCTACGAGCAGTACTTC; CDR3: CASSFPSRVRNGENSYEQYF; size: -; D: -; J: TRBJ2-7; V: TRBV12-3/TRBV12-4
DNA: TGCAGTGCTAGAGGGGCCAGCAACTCCTACGAGCAGTACTTC; CDR3: CSARGASNSYEQYF; size: -; D: -; J: TRBJ2-7; V: TRBV20-1
DNA: TGTGCCAGCAGTTCCCTGACTAGCGGTTGGGGGGAGACCCAGTACTTC; CDR3: CASSSLTSGWGETQYF; size: -; D: TRBD2; J: TRBJ2-5; V: TRBV6-2/TRBV6-3
DNA: TGTGCCAGCAGCCCTCGCCCTAGGAGCGAGCAGTACTTC; CDR3: CASSPRPRSEQYF; size: few; D: -; J: TRBJ2-7; V: TRBV9
DNA: TGCAGCGTTGACACAGCTTTCTTT; CDR3: CSVDTAFF; size: few; D: -; J: TRBJ1-1; V: TRBV29-1
DNA: TGTGCCAGCAGCAACCCGGGACAGGGCGTTTATGGCTACACCTTC; CDR3: CASSNPGQGVYGYTF; size: few; D: TRBD1; J: TRBJ1-2; V: TRBV7-2
DNA: TGTGCCAGCAGGTCCCCCAGGGAGAGAACTGAAGCTTTCTTT; CDR3: CASRSPRERTEAFF; size: -; D: -; J: TRBJ1-1; V: TRBV6-1
DNA: TGCGCCAGCAGCGAGACTAGCGGTCGCACAGATACGCAGTATTTT; CDR3: CASSETSGRTDTQYF; size: -; D: TRBD2; J: TRBJ2-3; V: TRBV5-1
DNA: TGCAGTGCTAGTCGAGGGCTAGCGCGACGGAATGAGCAGTTCTTC; CDR3: CSASRGLARRNEQFF; size: -; D: -; J: TRBJ2-1; V: TRBV20-1
DNA: TGTGCCAGCAGCGTAGGAGACGAGTGGGCCGGAGAGACCCAGTACTTC; CDR3: CASSVGDEWAGETQYF; size: -; D: -; J: TRBJ2-5; V: TRBV9
DNA: TGCGCCAGCAGCCAAGACGTCGGGCCCCTCTCCTACAATGAGCAGTTCTTC; CDR3: CASSQDVGPLSYNEQFF; size: -; D: -; J: TRBJ2-1; V: TRBV4-3
DNA: TGTGCCAGCAGAAACAGGGTGTGGAATGAGCAGTTCTTC; CDR3: CASRNRVWNEQFF; size: -; D: -; J: TRBJ2-1; V: TRBV12-3/TRBV12-4
DNA: TGTGCCATCTCACCGGGACTAGCGGACAATGAGCAGTTCTTC; CDR3: CAISPGLADNEQFF; size: -; D: TRBD2; J: TRBJ2-1; V: TRBV10-3
DNA: TGTGCCAGCAGCCCGGGGACAGGGGGGGCCTATGGCTACACCTTC; CDR3: CASSPGTGGAYGYTF; size: -; D: TRBD1; J: TRBJ1-2; V: TRBV11-2
DNA: TGCAGCGTTGAGCCGCAGGCTGGGGATGAGCAGTTCTTC; CDR3: CSVEPQAGDEQFF; size: -; D: -; J: TRBJ2-1; V: TRBV29-1
DNA: TGTGCCAGCAGTGAGGCTCTAGCGGGAGCCAATGAGCAGTTCTTC; CDR3: CASSEALAGANEQFF; size: -; D: TRBD2; J: TRBJ2-1; V: TRBV25-1
DNA: TGTGCCATCAGAGAGACTAGCCCCCCGTCAGATACGCAGTATTTT; CDR3: CAIRETSPPSDTQYF; size: -; D: TRBD2; J: TRBJ2-3; V: TRBV10-3
DNA: TGCGCCAGCAGCTCTTACCAGGCGCCCTGCGAGCAGTACTTC; CDR3: CASSSYQAPCEQYF; size: -; D: -; J: TRBJ2-7; V: TRBV5-1
DNA: TGTGCCAGCAGGGGGGGCCATGAGACCCAGTACTTC; CDR3: CASRGGHETQYF; size: few; D: -; J: TRBJ2-5; V: TRBV6-5
DNA: TGTGCCAGCAGTCCAACCGGGACAGGGTACGCCGAGCAGTACTTC; CDR3: CASSPTGTGYAEQYF; size: once; D: TRBD1; J: TRBJ2-7; V: TRBV6-5
DNA: TGTGCCAGCAGCGTAGGAGGAAGGGATCCCTACGAGCAGTACTTC; CDR3: CASSVGGRDPYEQYF; size: -; D: -; J: TRBJ2-7; V: TRBV9
DNA: TGTGCCAGCAGTTTGGGGGGGGTGAAAACTGAAGCTTTCTTT; CDR3: CASSLGGVKTEAFF; size: -; D: -; J: TRBJ1-1; V: TRBV27
DNA: TGTGCCAGCAGTTTATCAGGCCTGAGGGGACAGGGACGTTCACCCCTCCACTTT; CDR3: CASSLSGLRGQGRSPLHF; size: once; D: TRBD1; J: TRBJ1-6; V: TRBV27
DNA: TGTGCCAGCAGCGTGACTAGCGGCTACAATGAGCAGTTCTTC; CDR3: CASSVTSGYNEQFF; size: few; D: TRBD2; J: TRBJ2-1; V: TRBV7-3
DNA: TGTGCCAGCAGCTTCTCGGACTTTTACAATGAGCAGTTCTTC; CDR3: CASSFSDFYNEQFF; size: -; D: -; J: TRBJ2-1; V: TRBV5-6
DNA: TGCGCCAGCAGCTTGGCAGCGGGAGGTACGCAGTATTTT; CDR3: CASSLAAGGTQYF; size: -; D: TRBD2; J: TRBJ2-3; V: TRBV5-1
DNA: TGCGCCAGCAGTGAGATACCGGCTAACTATGGCTACACCTTC; CDR3: CASSEIPANYGYTF; size: few; D: -; J: TRBJ1-2; V: TRBV10-2
DNA: TGTGCCAGCAGCGTCGACGACAGGGGTCTAAATGAGCAGTTCTTC; CDR3: CASSVDDRGLNEQFF; size: -; D: TRBD1; J: TRBJ2-1; V: TRBV9
DNA: TGTGCCAGCAGTTACGGGCGGCATAGCACAGATACGCAGTATTTT; CDR3: CASSYGRHSTDTQYF; size: few; D: -; J: TRBJ2-3; V: TRBV6-5
DNA: TGTGCCAGCAGTCCCCGGGACAGGGGGGACACTGAAGCTTTCTTT; CDR3: CASSPRDRGDTEAFF; size: -; D: TRBD1; J: TRBJ1-1; V: TRBV12-3/TRBV12-4
DNA: TGTGCCAGCAGCCCGAGAATGGGACTTGGCTACACCTTC; CDR3: CASSPRMGLGYTF; size: few; D: -; J: TRBJ1-2; V: TRBV11-2
DNA: TGCAGCGTTGAACGAATGAGGACTAGCGGGGGCACAGATACGCAGTATTTT; CDR3: CSVERMRTSGGTDTQYF; size: -; D: TRBD2; J: TRBJ2-3; V: TRBV29-1
DNA: TGTGCCAGCAGCTTCCGTCGGACAGGTGAAGCTTTCTTT; CDR3: CASSFRRTGEAFF; size: -; D: TRBD1; J: TRBJ1-1; V: TRBV7-2
DNA: TGTGCCAGCAGCCCGCATAATAATCAGCCCCAGCATTTT; CDR3: CASSPHNNQPQHF; size: -; D: -; J: TRBJ1-5; V: TRBV7-2